The 14 T cell receptor beta chains listed next were all sequenced from one sample in a study of control samples from healthy donors and cancer patients. Data came from immunoSEQ multiplex PCR; TCRdb stores just in-frame clones and leaves some out. The repertoire has approximately 100,000 clones, 90% of them found once; the top ten carry 3.5% to 4.5%. The sample consisted of blood. These receptor sequences come from a human donor in good health. The donor label of this sample is uncertain.

The rearrangement uses TRBV2 and TRBJ1-3, with a tentative D call TRBD1 (6 bases). V was pared by 3 bases and J by 4 bases, with 10 bases between. This CDR3 comprises 14 residues. Germline-derived CDR1 and CDR2 are SNHLY and FYNNEI. The CDR3 DNA sequence: TGTGCCAGCAGTGAGGGGGGCTTGGGAAACACCATATATTTT. Its protein is CASSEGGLGNTIYF.

The chain uses TRBV19 and TRBJ2-6; tentative D call: TRBD2 (5 bases). Trimming removed 4 bases from V and 2 bases from J, with 9 bases in between. The CDR3 loop spans 15 amino acids. The V gene's germline CDR1 is LNHDA and CDR2 SQIVND (reference sequence). This chain's CDR3 is CASSTRRTGANVLTF. The CDR3 coding sequence is TGTGCCAGTAGTACCCGGAGGACTGGGGCCAACGTCCTGACTTTC.

The chain uses TRBV30 and TRBJ1-1, with D possibly being TRBD1 (5 bases). This CDR3 is 15 amino acids long. V was cut by 3 bases and J by 7 bases, with 21 bases left in between. Looked up from germline, CDR1 is GTSNPN and CDR2 is SVGIG (reference sequence). CDR3 nucleotides: TGTGCCTGGAGCCCATCGGGACCCCTGAACTTTGAAGCTTTCTTT. Amino acid sequence: CAWSPSGPLNFEAFF.

This chain links TRBV6-5 with TRBJ1-2; D call uncertain. CDR1 is MNHEY, CDR2 SVGAGI, per germline. V lost 0 bases to trimming and J lost 2 bases, with 7 bases between them. CDR3 length: 14 residues. The DNA for the CDR3 is TGTGCCAGCAGTTACTCCACCCTGAACTATGGCTACACCTTC. Amino acid sequence: CASSYSTLNYGYTF.

This clone was recorded once. The chain combines TRBV10-1 with TRBJ2-2; D gene unclear. Per germline, CDR1 WNHNN and CDR2 SYGVQD (reference sequence). The CDR3 loop spans 17 amino acids. V lost 0 bases, J lost 1 base, and 12 bases lay in between. In DNA form, the CDR3 reads TGCGCCAGCAGTGAGTCGATCGGCATAAAGAACACCGGGGAGCTGTTTTTT. It specifies CASSESIGIKNTGELFF.

This clone was detected only once. The chain links TRBV7-8 to TRBJ2-3; D unclear. The germline V gene encodes CDR1 SGHVS and CDR2 FQNEAQ. The germline V and J ends were trimmed by 5 bases and 2 bases, with 8 bases remaining between them. The CDR3 is made up of 13 amino acids. For the CDR3, the DNA is TGTGCCAGCAGCCCCTCGACCACAGATACGCAGTATTTT. Amino acid sequence: CASSPSTTDTQYF.

This clone was counted between two and nine times. The rearrangement links TRBV3-1 (or the pseudogene TRBV3-2) to TRBJ2-1; 10 bases match TRBD2. V shed 5 bases, J shed 2 bases, and the junction held 6 bases outside the gene matches. The CDR3 covers 16 residues. Germline lookup yields CDR1 LGHDT and CDR2 YNNKEL (reference sequence). CDR3 loop: CASSSRAGGPYNEQFF. CDR3 nucleotides: TGTGCCAGCAGCTCGCGAGCGGGGGGGCCCTACAATGAGCAGTTCTTC.

For this clone: In the same sample, other DNA sequences code for this CDR3. The chain links TRBV20-1 to TRBJ1-1; D is undetermined. The CDR3 is 11 residues long. The V and J ends lost 5 bases and 1 base respectively, with 5 bases between them. Per the germline V gene, CDR1 is DFQATT and CDR2 is SNEGSKA (reference sequence). CDR3 residues: CSARQNTEAFF. The CDR3 DNA follows: TGCAGTGCTCGTCAGAACACTGAAGCTTTCTTT.

This chain links TRBV7-9 with TRBJ1-2; 10 positions match TRBD1. V lost 1 base, J lost 8 bases, and 4 bases stayed unmatched. The length of the CDR3 is 14 residues. CDR1 and CDR2 (germline): SEHNR, FQNEAQ (reference sequence). The CDR3 DNA reads as TGTGCCAGCAGCTTAGGACAGGGGGCAGAGGGCTACACCTTC. Amino acid sequence: CASSLGQGAEGYTF.

The V call is TRBV5-5, the J call TRBJ2-7, with D perhaps TRBD1 or TRBD2 (5 bases each). Trimming cost V 3 bases and J 5 bases, with 12 bases left between them. Per germline, CDR1 SGHKS and CDR2 YYEKEE (reference sequence). This CDR3 is 13 amino acids long. CDR3 sequence: CASSYPGTDEQYF. For the CDR3, the DNA is TGTGCCAGCAGCTATCCCGGGACCGACGAGCAGTACTTC.

V usage is TRBV12-3 or TRBV12-4 and J usage is TRBJ2-1; D perhaps matches TRBD2 (7 bases). The CDR3 spans 13 residues. Between the trimmed V and J ends, which lost 11 bases and 5 bases, there was a span of 16 bases. In DNA, the CDR3 is TGTGCCCAGCGAGGGGGGGCGAACAATGAGCAGTTCTTC. This encodes CAQRGGANNEQFF.

The sample holds one count of this clone. This chain joins TRBV10-1 and TRBJ1-2; 8 bases match TRBD1. V lost 4 bases to trimming and J lost 5 bases; unmatched junction nucleotides: 3. The CDR3 has 13 amino acids. The germline V gene encodes CDR1 WNHNN and CDR2 SYGVQD (reference sequence). As DNA, the CDR3 is TGCGCCAGCAGTGCCGGACAGGGATATGGCTACACCTTC. Protein: CASSAGQGYGYTF.

The genes are TRBV29-1 and TRBJ1-1; no reliable D call. V was shortened by 4 bases and J by 0 bases, with 12 bases between the two germline ends. CDR3 length equals 14 residues. The V gene's germline CDR1 is SQVTM and CDR2 ANQGSEA. CDR3 in amino acids: CSVVSEGMNTEAFF. The CDR3 DNA reads TGCAGCGTTGTGTCAGAAGGGATGAACACTGAAGCTTTCTTT.

This sequence joins TRBV5-4 and TRBJ2-3; 8 bases match TRBD2. The V gene's germline CDR1 is SGHNT and CDR2 YYREEE (reference sequence). The CDR3 loop spans 15 amino acids. V was pared by 2 bases and J by 4 bases, with 6 bases of the junction left unmatched. CDR3 residues: CASSLTGGKADTQYF. In DNA, the CDR3 is TGTGCCAGCAGCTTAACGGGGGGGAAGGCAGATACGCAGTATTTT. Using reference TRBV5-4 and TRBJ2-3 for the parts outside the CDR3, the full variable domain is ETGVTQSPTHLIKTRGQQVTLRCSSQSGHNTVSWYQQALGQGPQFIFQYYREEENGRGNFPPRFSGLQFPNYSSELNVNALELDDSALYLCASSLTGGKADTQYFGPGTRLTVL.